This T cell receptor (beta chain) was found in a study of T cell responses to AZD1222 COVID-19 vaccine (dated by TCRdb to the early 2020s). In the study overall: TCR sequencing covered 233 trial participants: 207 given two doses of AZD1222 and approximately 25 given two doses of MenACWY control vaccine. Trial participants were enrolled by age into 18-55, 56-69 and 70-plus year subgroups, with approximately 160, 26 and 62 TCR-sequenced participants respectively. The paper as a whole reports these results and caveats: The 56-69-year group was small, and its depth increase did not reach significance, likely because of low power. Most participants were white British and females outnumbered males, and the authors suggested that clonal diversity may have been underestimated. Vaccine-associated CD4 TCRs spanned the whole spike protein, with dominant responses in regions 160-218 and 743-854. Reportedly, close to half of the unique spike-specific TCRs recognized epitopes lying outside the regions that are mutated in the B.1.351 and B.1.1.7 variants. A significant rise in spike-specific TCR breadth and depth was observed after two AZD1222 doses relative to day 0 and relative to MenACWY recipients. Conclusions about previously exposed vaccinees were limited because only 5 or 6 AZD1222 recipients were SARS-CoV-2 seropositive at baseline. Because no samples from the day 14 peak response were available, repertoires could be characterized only after the peak T cell response.

The label giving this sample's time point can be read as: about 28 days (+/-7) after the second vaccine dose. AZD1222 recipients with second doses at about 4 weeks or about 12 weeks were pooled, because spike-specific TCR depth and breadth did not differ between schedules. Samples from vaccinated people were obtained from the UK trials COV001 and COV002, which included a single-blind randomized controlled phase 2/3 trial of AZD1222 (ChAdOx1 nCoV-19) in healthy adults. For TCRbeta chain sequencing, PBMC samples were collected from trial participants at day 0 and at day 28 after the second dose. The CDR3 regions of human TCRbeta chains were analyzed by immunosequencing. The paper's processing steps were these. TCRs in the repertoires were compared against a reference library of SARS-CoV-2-specific TCRs that had been generated with the MIRA antigen-specificity platform. Breadth meant the fraction of unique TCRs that were SARS-CoV-2-associated, whereas depth meant the fraction of total T cells that were SARS-CoV-2-associated. Using the MIRA data, each spike-specific TCR was assigned both to the spike region to which the TCR was reactive and to a CD4 or CD8 class. Log10-transformed breadth and depth values were compared by one-way ANOVA with Sidak's multiple comparisons tests. TCRdb obtained this table from immuneACCESS and retained in-frame rearrangements with V and J assigned. These tables miss some clones; where compared with another copy, unresolved V genes account for less than half of the shortfall, and the remainder is unexplained. V and J calls and clone size are as listed in that table; D and trimming were resolved from the DNA. Here the sample has about 170,000 clones; roughly 89% occur a single time. The ten most abundant clones make up around 1% of the sample.

Notes on this clone: Its antigen target is currently unknown. Base qualities are not recorded, but no much larger clone differs from it by a single base.

CDR1 and CDR2 were assigned from the germline V gene (reference sequence) as GTSNPN and SVGIG. Here V drops 4 bases and J drops 5 bases, and the junction holds 4 bases not matched to any gene. Reading from cysteine to phenylalanine, the CDR3 counts 13 amino acids. The entry retains the CDR3 DNA only, 39 bases that are in frame from base 1. This specimen was peripheral blood, taken 28 days after the second AZD1222 dose. The chain couples TRBV30 to TRBJ1-5; the central 8 bases match TRBD1. The TCR sequence derives from an adult who received the AZD1222 COVID-19 vaccine. At the DNA level, the sequence is TGTGCCTGGACAGGGGGCGCTTATCAGCCCCAGCATTTT. Its protein is CAWTGGAYQPQHF.